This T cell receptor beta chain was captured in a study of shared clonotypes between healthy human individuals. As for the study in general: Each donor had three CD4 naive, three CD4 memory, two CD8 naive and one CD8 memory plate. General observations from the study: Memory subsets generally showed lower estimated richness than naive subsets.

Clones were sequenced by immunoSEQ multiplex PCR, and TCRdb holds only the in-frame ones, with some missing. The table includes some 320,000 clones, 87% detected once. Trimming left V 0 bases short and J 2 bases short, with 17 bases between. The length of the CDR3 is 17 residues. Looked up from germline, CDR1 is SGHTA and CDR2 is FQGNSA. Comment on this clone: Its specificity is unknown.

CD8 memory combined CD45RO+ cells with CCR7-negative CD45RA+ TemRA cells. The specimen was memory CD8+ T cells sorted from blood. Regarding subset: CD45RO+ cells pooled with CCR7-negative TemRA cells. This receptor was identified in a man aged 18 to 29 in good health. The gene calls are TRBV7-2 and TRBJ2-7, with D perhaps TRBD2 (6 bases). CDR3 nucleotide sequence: TGTGCCAGCAGCTTAGCGCGGGGATATACCGCCACCTACGAGCAGTACTTC. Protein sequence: CASSLARGYTATYEQYF.